This TCR beta chain was sequenced for a study of regulatory T cells in long-lasting Graves disease. Overall study context: Antithyroid drug exposure in newly diagnosed Graves' patients had lasted under 3 months.

Time point denoted: newly diagnosed GD, antithyroid drugs for less than 3 months. RNA isolated from PBMCs was used to make the TCR library. Germline CDR1 and CDR2: PRHDT and FYEKMQ (reference sequence). Trimming cost V 4 bases and J 2 bases, with 15 bases left between them. This CDR3 region has 17 residues. Assembly of TCR beta libraries relied on iRepertoire HTBI primers together with Arm-PCR of CDR3 regions. In TCRdb, the multiplex PCR reads were re-called with MiXCR into one record per CDR3 protein. The sample shows over 450,000 distinct CDR3 sequences, more than 10% of them seen only once. This clonotype was detected many times. Its cognate antigen is unknown. Study-level findings and limits: Blood alone, not thyroid tissue, was studied. TRBV28, TRBJ1-2 and TRBJ2-5 were segments that persistent disease favored.

These data were also filed under a second study, of T cells in Graves' hyperthyroidism and ophthalmopathy. As that study records: Carried out on the TCR CDR3, a first-round RT-PCR used the HTBI primer set.

The source was peripheral blood mononuclear cells (PBMCs), collected at new diagnosis, from a patient treated with antithyroid drugs. The clonotype comes from a woman aged 25 to 39 with Graves disease. The rearrangement links TRBV13 to TRBJ2-6, with D tentatively TRBD1 (6 bases). The chain's CDR3 is CASSSRQVTAGANVLTF. CDR3 bases: TGTGCCAGCAGCTCTCGACAGGTTACGGCTGGGGCCAACGTCCTGACTTTC.